Below are 30 T cell receptor beta chains sequenced from a single sample in a study of cytomegalovirus exposure and HLA in healthy donors. Assay: immunoSEQ multiplex PCR; the TCRdb copy retains only in-frame clones and omits some. The sample contains under 300,000 clones, nearly 90% of which appear only once. The sequenced sample was PBMCs. All receptors come from a woman under 30 in good health and CMV-seronegative.

Note on this clone: One end of the junction varies from germline; a read error may be responsible. This chain joins TRBV6-6 and TRBJ2-7; tentatively, D is TRBD1 (5 bases). The CDR3 totals 10 residues. Germline V CDR1 and CDR2: MNHNY, SVGAGI (reference sequence). In DNA, the CDR3 is TGTGCCAGCAGGGGTGCCAGGGCGGCATTC. Protein product: CASRGARAAF.

The J gene is TRBJ2-7, the V gene TRBV5-1, with 8 bases that match TRBD2. Trimming removed 4 bases from V and 9 bases from J; junction bases left unmatched: 15. The CDR3 has 15 amino acids. From germline, CDR1 is SGHRS and CDR2 YFSETQ. In DNA, the CDR3 is TGCGCCAGCAGCCCGGCGGGGGGCTTTTCTTTCGGGCAGTACTTC. It encodes CASSPAGGFSFGQYF.

The chain recombines TRBV9 with TRBJ2-7; perhaps TRBD2 as D (7 bases). Germline V gives CDR1 SGDLS, CDR2 YYNGEE. The CDR3 is made up of 17 amino acids. Trimming took off 3 bases at V and 3 bases at J, with 22 bases between the two ends. The CDR3 DNA is TGTGCCAGCAGCGAGGGGGGGACAAGGTATCCTCTCTACGAGCAGTACTTC. Translated: CASSEGGTRYPLYEQYF.

This clone was found once. This sequence joins TRBV5-1 and TRBJ2-2, with D tentatively TRBD2 (7 bases). The CDR3 runs 17 residues. Trimming removed 1 base from V and 6 bases from J, with 19 bases in between. Per the germline V gene, CDR1 is SGHRS and CDR2 is YFSETQ. Here the CDR3 DNA reads TGCGCCAGCAGCTTGAAGGGGGGGGCCCCCTCTCCCGGGGAGCTGTTTTTT. This gives the protein CASSLKGGAPSPGELFF.

The gene calls are TRBV9 and TRBJ2-1, with 7 bases fitting TRBD1. CDR3 length: 13 residues. Germline V gives CDR1 SGDLS, CDR2 YYNGEE. V lost 3 bases, J lost 6 bases, and 3 bases stayed unmatched. The DNA of the CDR3 is TGTGCCAGCAGCGATTACAGGGGCAATGAGCAGTTCTTC. Translation: CASSDYRGNEQFF.

Concerning this clone itself: The junction does not match germline at one end; this may be a read error. The V and J genes are TRBV19 and TRBJ1-6, with D unresolved. CDR1 and CDR2 from the germline V gene are LNHDA and SQIVND (reference sequence). This CDR3 has 16 residues. The CDR3 here is CASSIVPRQLNSPLHF. The CDR3 bases are TGTGCCAGTAGTATAGTTCCGCGGCAGCTAAATTCGCCCCTCCACTTT.

Points on this clone: The junction shows a germline mismatch at one end, possibly a read error. The chain joins TRBV7-7 to TRBJ2-2; maybe TRBD2 (5 bases). The CDR3 sequence is 14 residues long. From germline, CDR1 is SSHAT and CDR2 FNYEAQ (reference sequence). CDR3 sequence reads: CASSRVGVTGELFF. DNA of the CDR3: TGTGCTAGCAGCCGGGTCGGGGTCACCGGGGAGCTGTTTTTT.

V gene TRBV7-8 combines with J gene TRBJ1-1; D is uncertain. The CDR3 totals 13 residues. Per germline, CDR1 SGHVS and CDR2 FQNEAQ. The V end lost 8 bases, the J end lost 3 bases, and 13 bases lay between the germline ends. CDR3 DNA sequence: TGTGCCAGCGTGAACACGGGAGACACTGAAGCTTTCTTT. Protein sequence: CASVNTGDTEAFF.

The chain has TRBV27 and TRBJ1-1; 8 bases align to TRBD1. The germline V gene has CDR1 MNHEY and CDR2 SMNVEV (reference sequence). The CDR3 is 14 amino acids. V trimming: 5 bases; J trimming: 10 bases; junction bases outside the gene matches: 12. CDR3 amino acids: CASSAPGQAERAFF. The CDR3 DNA is TGTGCCAGCAGTGCCCCGGGACAGGCCGAACGAGCTTTCTTT.

This clone has just one count. The chain uses TRBV29-1 and TRBJ2-5, with D possibly being TRBD1 (6 bases). Germline CDR1 is SQVTM and CDR2 is ANQGSEA. This CDR3 region has 12 residues. The germline V and J ends were trimmed by 8 bases and 5 bases, with 15 bases remaining between them. The CDR3 DNA reads as TGCAGCACACAGGGTGGTGAGGAGACCCAGTACTTC. It yields the protein CSTQGGEETQYF.

The chain links TRBV5-1 to TRBJ1-3, with TRBD1 matching over 11 bases. This CDR3 has 17 residues. V shed 2 bases and J 2 bases; nucleotides not matched to a gene: 6. Germline loops: CDR1 SGHRS, CDR2 YFSETQ. The CDR3 reads CASSFEGQGAAGNTIYF. CDR3 in DNA: TGCGCCAGCAGCTTCGAAGGACAGGGGGCTGCTGGAAACACCATATATTTT.

The V and J genes are TRBV5-1 and TRBJ1-5, with 7 bases lining up with TRBD1. This CDR3 comprises 14 residues. V trimming: 4 bases; J trimming: 3 bases; junction bases outside the gene matches: 4. CDR1 is SGHRS, CDR2 YFSETQ, per germline. CDR3 sequence: CASSPGTDNQPQHF. The CDR3 DNA is TGCGCCAGCAGCCCCGGGACAGACAATCAGCCCCAGCATTTT.

The V call is TRBV5-1, the J call TRBJ2-3; 9 positions match TRBD1. CDR1 SGHRS and CDR2 YFSETQ come from the germline V gene. The CDR3 loop spans 15 amino acids. Trimming cost V 4 bases and J 6 bases; bases outside gene matches: 9. CDR3 nucleotide sequence: TGCGCCAGCAGCGGGGGACAGGGCGTCCTCGATACGCAGTATTTT. It yields the protein CASSGGQGVLDTQYF.

CDR3 sequence: CASSLDRGGNQPQHF. The CDR3 DNA reads as TGTGCCAGCAGCTTAGATCGGGGTGGCAATCAGCCCCAGCATTTT. V gene TRBV11-2 combines with J gene TRBJ1-5; D is undetermined. Germline V CDR1 and CDR2: SGHAT, FQNNGV. V lost 0 bases and J lost 2, with 8 bases in between. The CDR3 length is 15 residues.

This clone was observed a handful of times. The chain joins TRBV5-1 to TRBJ1-6, with a weak D call TRBD1 (6 bases). V was trimmed by 4 bases and J by 8 bases, leaving 13 bases between them. This CDR3 is built from 14 residues. CDR1 and CDR2 from the germline V gene are SGHRS and YFSETQ. The CDR3 coding sequence is TGCGCCAGCAGCCGAGGACAGCAGGATTCACCCCTCCACTTT. Translation gives CASSRGQQDSPLHF.

The DNA of the CDR3 is TGTGCCAGCAGCCCGACAGGGGGCACTGAAGCTTTCTTT. Residues: CASSPTGGTEAFF. The chain recombines TRBV4-2 with TRBJ1-1, with 9 bases aligning to TRBD1. CDR1 and CDR2 (germline): LGHNA, YNFKEQ. The CDR3 length is 13 residues. V was pared by 4 bases and J by 4 bases, with 1 base of the junction left unmatched.

The gene calls are TRBV9 and TRBJ1-1, with TRBD1 as a possible D gene (5 bases). V was trimmed by 3 bases and J by 0 bases, leaving 9 bases between them. The length of the CDR3 is 14 residues. Germline values: CDR1 SGDLS, CDR2 YYNGEE. CDR3 region: CASSGRDLNTEAFF. The DNA for the CDR3 is TGTGCCAGCAGCGGCAGGGATCTGAACACTGAAGCTTTCTTT. The entire variable domain, with the rest obtained from reference TRBV9 and TRBJ1-1, is as follows: DSGVTQTPKHLITATGQRVTLRCSPRSGDLSVYWYQQSLDQGLQFLIQYYNGEERAKGNILERFSAQQFPDLHSELNLSSLELGDSALYFCASSGRDLNTEAFFGQGTRLTVV.

The chain combines TRBV7-8 with TRBJ2-5, with 11 bases matching TRBD2. V lost 1 base, J lost 3 bases, and 16 bases stayed unmatched. The germline V gene encodes CDR1 SGHVS and CDR2 FQNEAQ. The CDR3 consists of 20 residues. The CDR3 is CASSLVRPFTSGGPKETQYF. DNA of the CDR3: TGTGCCAGCAGCTTAGTCCGACCATTTACTAGCGGGGGCCCCAAAGAGACCCAGTACTTC.

The J gene is TRBJ2-1, the V gene TRBV7-9; 13 positions agree with TRBD2. The CDR3 is 16 residues long. The germline V gene has CDR1 SEHNR and CDR2 FQNEAQ (reference sequence). V dropped 6 bases and J dropped 2; count of bases not matched to a gene: 4. The CDR3 spells CASSALAGGPYNEQFF. In nucleotides, the CDR3 is TGTGCCAGCAGTGCACTAGCGGGGGGGCCCTACAATGAGCAGTTCTTC.

The V call is TRBV11-2, the J call TRBJ2-7; maybe TRBD2 (7 bases). Germline CDR1 reads SGHAT; CDR2 reads FQNNGV. This CDR3 spans 16 amino acids. V gave up 7 bases and J gave up 5 bases, with 24 bases separating them. CDR3 residues: CASNPIRGGASDEQYF. CDR3 bases: TGTGCCAGCAACCCAATCAGGGGAGGGGCTTCCGACGAGCAGTACTTC.

Only one count was recorded for this clone. The V and J genes are TRBV7-8 and TRBJ2-3, with 12 bases lining up with TRBD2. CDR3 length equals 21 residues. From germline, CDR1 is SGHVS and CDR2 FQNEAQ. V was clipped by 5 bases and J by 0 bases; unmatched bases: 18. CDR3 amino acids: CASSPALAGGPMLPSTDTQYF. Here the CDR3 DNA reads TGTGCCAGCAGCCCAGCCCTAGCGGGGGGGCCCATGCTGCCTAGCACAGATACGCAGTATTTT. The full variable domain, with the rest looked up from reference TRBV7-8 and TRBJ2-3, is GAGVSQSPRYKVAKRGQDVALRCDPISGHVSLFWYQQALGQGPEFLTYFQNEAQLDKSGLPSDRFFAERPEGSVSTLKIQRTQQEDSAVYLCASSPALAGGPMLPSTDTQYFGPGTRLTVL.

The chain links TRBV4-1 to TRBJ1-5, with 10 nucleotides matching TRBD1. The CDR3 is 14 amino acids. Germline CDR1 MGHRA, CDR2 YSYEKL. Trimming removed 4 bases from V and 4 bases from J; junction bases left unmatched: 1. The CDR3, as DNA: TGCGCCAGCAGCCGGGACAGGGGTAATCAGCCCCAGCATTTT. Its protein is CASSRDRGNQPQHF.

This clone was observed a few times. The genes are TRBV2 and TRBJ2-7; possible D gene TRBD1, 6 bases. CDR3 length: 13 amino acids. V dropped 7 bases and J dropped 2 bases, with 12 bases sitting between them. Germline loops: CDR1 SNHLY, CDR2 FYNNEI. CDR3 nucleotides: TGTGCCAGCAACGACAGGCCAACCTACGAGCAGTACGTC. It encodes CASNDRPTYEQYV.

This chain links TRBV6-1 with TRBJ1-5; the match to TRBD1 covers 8 bases. From germline, CDR1 is MNHNS and CDR2 SASEGT. This CDR3 spans 16 amino acids. Trimming took 2 bases from V and 4 from J; bases not matched to a gene: 7. The CDR3 loop is CASSEYRTGLNQPQHF. The CDR3 nucleotides are TGTGCCAGCAGTGAATATAGGACAGGGCTTAATCAGCCCCAGCATTTT.

This clone appeared a single time. DNA for the CDR3: TGTGCCAGCAACAGCGGGTCCCCAGATACGCAGTATTTT. This encodes CASNSGSPDTQYF. V and J are TRBV9 and TRBJ2-3, with D perhaps matching TRBD2 (6 bases). The V gene's germline CDR1 is SGDLS and CDR2 YYNGEE. This CDR3 contains 13 residues. Trimming pared 6 bases from V and 4 bases from J, leaving 12 bases between.

The rearrangement uses TRBV6-1 and TRBJ1-6; tentatively, D is TRBD1 (6 bases). The V and J ends lost 6 bases and 5 bases respectively, with 8 bases between them. The CDR3 runs to 13 residues. Germline V gene sequence: CDR1 MNHNS, CDR2 SASEGT. Here the CDR3 reads CASSQGNNSPLHF. The CDR3 DNA is TGTGCCAGCAGCCAGGGGAATAATTCACCCCTCCACTTT.

The chain links TRBV6-6 to TRBJ2-7; TRBD1 is a possible D gene (5 bases). CDR3 size: 13 residues. From germline, CDR1 is MNHNY and CDR2 SVGAGI (reference sequence). Trimming took 6 bases from V and 6 from J, leaving 15 bases between them. As DNA, the CDR3 is TGTGCCAGCAGCTTGGACATTTCTTCCGAGCAGTACTTC. Translated, it gives CASSLDISSEQYF.

The chain combines TRBV13 with TRBJ2-3, with TRBD2 matching over 11 bases. V shed 6 bases, J shed 4 bases, and the junction held 9 bases outside the gene matches. The CDR3 is 16 amino acids. Germline V CDR1 and CDR2: PRHDT, FYEKMQ (reference sequence). The CDR3 DNA sequence: TGTGCCAGCAGTTCGGTTAGCGGGGGGGCCCCAGATACGCAGTATTTT. Protein: CASSSVSGGAPDTQYF.

The table lists this clone with a count of one. This chain joins TRBV5-4 and TRBJ2-5; 7 bases fit TRBD1. Germline-derived CDR1 and CDR2 are SGHNT and YYREEE (reference sequence). Losses at the gene ends were 3 bases for V and 5 bases for J; bases not matched to a gene: 7. The CDR3 spans 14 residues. The CDR3 sequence is CASSSDRIEETQYF. Here the CDR3 DNA reads TGTGCCAGCAGCTCGGACAGGATCGAGGAGACCCAGTACTTC.

This clone has a handful of counts. This sequence joins TRBV11-2 and TRBJ2-1; D is uncertain. Germline V gives CDR1 SGHAT, CDR2 FQNNGV. The CDR3 spans 14 residues. V was clipped by 4 bases and J by 1 base, with 8 bases between them. CDR3 nucleotide sequence: TGTGCCAGCAGCTCCCTGCGATCCTACAATGAGCAGTTCTTC. Its translation: CASSSLRSYNEQFF. Combining the CDR3 with reference TRBV11-2 and TRBJ2-1 gives the whole variable domain EAGVAQSPRYKIIEKRQSVAFWCNPISGHATLYWYQQILGQGPKLLIQFQNNGVVDDSQLPKDRFSAERLKGVDSTLKIQPAKLEDSAVYLCASSSLRSYNEQFFGPGTRLTVL.